Below are 15 T cell receptor beta chains sequenced from a single sample in a study of identical twins. TCRdb re-called the 5' RACE reads through MiXCR, storing one row per CDR3 protein. The sample has approximately 500,000 distinct CDR3 sequences; 20% to 25% are singletons. These sequences were also reported in another study, on T cells expressing NK-cell markers.

The sequencing input was CD4+ T cells sorted from blood. These receptors were obtained from a woman between 18 and 30 years old in good health.

This clonotype has only a few counts. The DNA for the CDR3 is TGTGCCAGCAGCTTACAAGGGGCCGCCTACAATGAGCAGTTCTTC. Its translation is CASSLQGAAYNEQFF. The chain carries TRBV7-3 and TRBJ2-1, with a tentative D call TRBD1 (5 bases). CDR1 and CDR2 (germline): SGHTA, FQGTGA. The CDR3 extends over 15 amino acids. Trimming removed 2 bases from V and 2 bases from J, with 10 bases in between.

V is TRBV27 and J is TRBJ1-6, with a tentative D call TRBD1 (6 bases). The CDR3 runs to 18 residues. V shed 2 bases and J shed 7 bases, with 21 bases lying between them. The germline V gene has CDR1 MNHEY and CDR2 SMNVEV (reference sequence). In nucleotides, the CDR3 is TGTGCCAGCAGTTTACGGGACACCGGATACTCCTGGAATTCACCCCTCCACTTT. It yields the protein CASSLRDTGYSWNSPLHF.

This clonotype was counted many times. The chain recombines TRBV12-3 or TRBV12-4 with TRBJ1-1; D remains unclear. Trimming shortened V by 5 bases and J by 11 bases, and 12 bases separated the two germline ends. The CDR3 spans 11 residues. DNA of the CDR3: TGTGCCAGCAGTACCGACACTGGGGCTTTCTTT. Its translation is CASSTDTGAFF.

This clonotype was seen a handful of times. The rearrangement joins TRBV10-3 to TRBJ1-1, with D possibly TRBD1 on 6 matching bases. Germline CDR1 reads ENHRY; CDR2 reads SYGVKD. The CDR3 consists of 15 residues. The V end was cut by 2 bases, the J end by 2 bases, with 12 bases between. In DNA form, the CDR3 reads TGTGCCATCAGTGAGCGACAGGAAAGCAACACTGAAGCTTTCTTT. Its protein product is CAISERQESNTEAFF.

This clonotype was counted a few times. The chain recombines TRBV5-6 with TRBJ2-1, with TRBD1 identical over 8 bases. J lost 8 bases, V lost 3 bases, and 7 bases had no gene match. The CDR3 runs to 14 residues. Germline CDR1 and CDR2: SGHDT and YYEEEE. The CDR3 DNA reads TGTGCCAGCAGCTCGACAGGGGAAGTCGATGAGCAGTTCTTC. Its translation is CASSSTGEVDEQFF. The whole variable domain, filled in from reference TRBV5-6 and TRBJ2-1, reads DAGVTQSPTHLIKTRGQQVTLRCSPKSGHDTVSWYQQALGQGPQFIFQYYEEEERQRGNFPDRFSGHQFPNYSSELNVNALLLGDSALYLCASSSTGEVDEQFFGPGTRLTVL.

This clonotype was seen only a few times. V is TRBV7-2 and J is TRBJ2-7; D perhaps matches TRBD2 (6 bases). The CDR3 is 15 residues long. Germline CDR1 is SGHTA and CDR2 is FQGNSA. The V end lost 2 bases, the J end lost 1 base, and 12 bases lay between the germline ends. The CDR3 loop is CASSLKWGRSYEQYF. The CDR3 nucleotides are TGTGCCAGCAGCTTAAAATGGGGGAGGTCCTACGAGCAGTACTTC.

The sample holds a few counts of this clonotype. V usage is TRBV29-1 and J usage is TRBJ1-1, with unresolved D. CDR1 is SQVTM, CDR2 ANQGSEA, per germline. Trimming took 4 bases from V and 0 from J, leaving 9 bases between them. The CDR3 is 13 residues long. CDR3 region: CSVAREVNTEAFF. In nucleotides, the CDR3 is TGCAGCGTTGCTAGGGAGGTGAACACTGAAGCTTTCTTT.

This clonotype was seen more than once but under ten times. The CDR3 region is CSVVRTSGTYNEQFF. The CDR3 DNA reads as TGCAGCGTTGTCAGGACTAGCGGTACCTACAATGAGCAGTTCTTC. The gene calls are TRBV29-1 and TRBJ2-1; 10 positions agree with TRBD2. In germline, CDR1 is SQVTM, CDR2 ANQGSEA. Trimming cost V 4 bases and J 2 bases; bases outside gene matches: 5. The CDR3 has 15 amino acids.

This clonotype was detected many times. The V gene is TRBV5-5, the J gene TRBJ1-1; D gene unclear. The CDR3 totals 14 residues. Germline CDR1 reads SGHKS; CDR2 reads YYEKEE (reference sequence). V was trimmed by 5 bases and J by 0 bases, leaving 11 bases between them. In nucleotides, the CDR3 is TGTGCCAGCAGTCTGGGAGGTTTGAACACTGAAGCTTTCTTT. Protein sequence: CASSLGGLNTEAFF.

The chain combines TRBV6-1 with TRBJ2-7, with 7 bases that match TRBD1. The CDR3 is 14 amino acids. V trimming: 6 bases; J trimming: 6 bases; junction bases outside the gene matches: 11. The germline V gene encodes CDR1 MNHNS and CDR2 SASEGT. The CDR3 region has the DNA TGTGCCAGCAGGGGACAGCCCGATACGGGCGAGCAGTACTTC. Encoded protein: CASRGQPDTGEQYF.

The V and J genes are TRBV9 and TRBJ1-1, with no clear D. Germline V CDR1 and CDR2: SGDLS, YYNGEE. The CDR3 has 12 residues. V lost 0 bases, J lost 13 bases, and 13 bases lay in between. CDR3 DNA sequence: TGTGCCAGCAGCGTAGGATCCCAGGTCGGTTTCTTT. It specifies CASSVGSQVGFF. Complete variable domain (other parts from reference TRBV9 and TRBJ1-1): DSGVTQTPKHLITATGQRVTLRCSPRSGDLSVYWYQQSLDQGLQFLIQYYNGEERAKGNILERFSAQQFPDLHSELNLSSLELGDSALYFCASSVGSQVGFFGQGTRLTVV.

This rearrangement joins TRBV20-1 to TRBJ2-3, with 14 bases that match TRBD2. In germline, CDR1 is DFQATT, CDR2 SNEGSKA (reference sequence). This CDR3 is built from 14 residues. CDR3 coding DNA: TGCAGGGTGACTAGCGGGAGGGGTCCAGATACGCAGTATTTT. It is translated as CRVTSGRGPDTQYF.

This chain joins TRBV4-2 and TRBJ2-3, with 11 nucleotides matching TRBD2. The J segment lost 6 bases and the V segment lost 3 bases, leaving 11 bases of the junction unmatched. Germline CDR1 LGHNA, CDR2 YNFKEQ. The CDR3 contains 17 residues. The CDR3, as DNA: TGTGCCAGCAGCCAGTCGCCTACTAGCGGGAGATCGGATACGCAGTATTTT. Translated: CASSQSPTSGRSDTQYF.

This sequence joins TRBV11-3 and TRBJ2-1; no clear D gene. Looked up from germline, CDR1 is SGHNT and CDR2 is YENEEA. The CDR3 contains 14 residues. V was shortened by 0 bases and J by 2 bases, with 5 bases between the two germline ends. Here the CDR3 DNA reads TGTGCCAGCAGCTTAGAGGCTCCCTACAATGAGCAGTTCTTC. Its protein is CASSLEAPYNEQFF.

This chain connects TRBV20-1 to TRBJ2-3; 7 positions match TRBD2. The CDR3 consists of 15 residues. V shed 3 bases and J 3 bases; nucleotides not matched to a gene: 9. CDR1 DFQATT and CDR2 SNEGSKA come from the germline V gene (reference sequence). The CDR3 DNA sequence: TGCAGTGCTAGTCCTGGAAGCGGGGTTACAGATACGCAGTATTTT. It is translated as CSASPGSGVTDTQYF.